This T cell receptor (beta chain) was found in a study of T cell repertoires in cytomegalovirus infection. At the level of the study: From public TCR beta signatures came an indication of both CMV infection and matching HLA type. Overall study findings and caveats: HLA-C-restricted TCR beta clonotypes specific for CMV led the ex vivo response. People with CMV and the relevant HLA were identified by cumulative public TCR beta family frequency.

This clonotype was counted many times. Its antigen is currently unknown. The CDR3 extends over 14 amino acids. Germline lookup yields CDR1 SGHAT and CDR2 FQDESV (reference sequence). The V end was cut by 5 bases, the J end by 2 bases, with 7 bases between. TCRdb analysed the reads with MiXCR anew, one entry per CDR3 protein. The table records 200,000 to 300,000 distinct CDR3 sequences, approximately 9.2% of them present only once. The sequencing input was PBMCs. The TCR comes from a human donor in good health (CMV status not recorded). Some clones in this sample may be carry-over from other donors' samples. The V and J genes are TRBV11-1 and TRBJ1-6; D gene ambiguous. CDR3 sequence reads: CASSHPPYNSPLHF. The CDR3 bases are TGTGCCAGCAGCCACCCACCCTATAATTCACCCCTCCACTTT.